A selection of T cell receptor beta chains follows, all from one sample in a study of blood T cell repertoires in COVID-19. Data came from immunoSEQ multiplex PCR; TCRdb stores just in-frame clones and leaves some out. The table lists 150,000 to 200,000 clones, roughly 77% of them singletons. What was sequenced was peripheral blood. These receptor sequences come from a middle-aged woman with COVID-19, enrolled during active disease. CDR3s include the opening cysteine and the closing phenylalanine or tryptophan. The D gene is left open where the match is weak. The listing skips clone size in some rows; elsewhere it reads once, few, many or a size class.

v_call: TRBV6-6
j_call: TRBJ1-2
clone_size: -
d_call: TRBD1
cdr3_aa: CASSPWTGGGPGMDGYTF
cdr3_nt: TGTGCCAGCAGTCCGTGGACAGGGGGCGGACCCGGTATGGATGGCTACACCTTC

v_call: TRBV7-2
j_call: TRBJ1-4
clone_size: -
d_call: -
cdr3_aa: CASKETGLNEKLFF
cdr3_nt: TGTGCCAGCAAGGAGACAGGACTGAATGAAAAACTGTTTTTT

v_call: TRBV7-6
j_call: TRBJ2-3
clone_size: -
d_call: TRBD2
cdr3_aa: CASSLVSASGETDTQYF
cdr3_nt: TGTGCCAGCAGCTTAGTCTCCGCTAGCGGGGAGACAGATACGCAGTATTTT

v_call: TRBV19
j_call: TRBJ2-5
clone_size: -
d_call: TRBD2
cdr3_aa: CASSARLAGRVETQYF
cdr3_nt: TGTGCCAGTAGTGCCCGACTAGCGGGAAGGGTAGAGACCCAGTACTTC

v_call: TRBV4-2
j_call: TRBJ2-5
clone_size: -
d_call: TRBD1
cdr3_aa: CASSHGQGKETQYF
cdr3_nt: TGTGCCAGCAGCCATGGACAGGGCAAGGAGACCCAGTACTTC

v_call: TRBV27
j_call: TRBJ1-6
clone_size: -
d_call: -
cdr3_aa: CASSLWVRGSPLHF
cdr3_nt: TGTGCCAGCAGTTTATGGGTCAGGGGTTCACCCCTCCACTTT

v_call: TRBV27
j_call: TRBJ1-3
clone_size: -
d_call: -
cdr3_aa: CASSLGPGNTIYF
cdr3_nt: TGTGCCAGCAGTTTAGGGCCCGGAAACACCATATATTTT

v_call: TRBV7-9
j_call: TRBJ2-5
clone_size: once
d_call: TRBD2
cdr3_aa: CASSNASGSWETQYF
cdr3_nt: TGTGCCAGCAGTAATGCTAGCGGGAGCTGGGAGACCCAGTACTTC

v_call: TRBV5-1
j_call: TRBJ1-1
clone_size: few
d_call: -
cdr3_aa: CASSLVGGGTEAFF
cdr3_nt: TGCGCCAGCAGCTTGGTTGGGGGAGGGACTGAAGCTTTCTTT

v_call: TRBV27
j_call: TRBJ2-1
clone_size: -
d_call: -
cdr3_aa: CASSLAMVEGEQFF
cdr3_nt: TGTGCCAGCAGTTTGGCCATGGTGGAGGGTGAGCAGTTCTTC

v_call: TRBV7-2
j_call: TRBJ2-5
clone_size: few
d_call: -
cdr3_aa: CASSPFGSAETQYF
cdr3_nt: TGTGCCAGCAGCCCTTTTGGTAGTGCAGAGACCCAGTACTTC

v_call: TRBV5-1
j_call: TRBJ1-2
clone_size: -
d_call: -
cdr3_aa: CASSSQNYGYTF
cdr3_nt: TGCGCCAGCAGCTCACAAAACTATGGCTACACCTTC

v_call: TRBV14
j_call: TRBJ2-5
clone_size: -
d_call: -
cdr3_aa: CASSAGGGGGETQYF
cdr3_nt: TGTGCCAGCAGCGCCGGAGGGGGGGGCGGAGAGACCCAGTACTTC

v_call: TRBV14
j_call: TRBJ1-1
clone_size: -
d_call: -
cdr3_aa: CASSVYKGGTEAFF
cdr3_nt: TGTGCCAGCAGCGTATATAAAGGAGGGACTGAAGCTTTCTTT

v_call: TRBV27
j_call: TRBJ2-7
clone_size: few
d_call: -
cdr3_aa: CASSTTLQGIPYEQYF
cdr3_nt: TGTGCCAGCAGCACCACCCTTCAGGGCATACCCTACGAGCAGTACTTC

v_call: TRBV5-1
j_call: TRBJ2-3
clone_size: -
d_call: TRBD2
cdr3_aa: CASSLVGGSDTQYF
cdr3_nt: TGCGCCAGCAGCTTGGTCGGGGGGTCAGATACGCAGTATTTT

v_call: TRBV6-5
j_call: TRBJ2-1
clone_size: -
d_call: TRBD1
cdr3_aa: CASSSGTGAYEQFF
cdr3_nt: TGTGCCAGCAGCTCCGGGACAGGGGCTTATGAGCAGTTCTTC

v_call: TRBV6-4
j_call: TRBJ2-1
clone_size: -
d_call: TRBD1
cdr3_aa: CASRPGQGAPRNEQFF
cdr3_nt: TGTGCCAGCAGACCGGGACAGGGGGCCCCTAGGAATGAGCAGTTCTTC

v_call: TRBV10-2
j_call: TRBJ2-1
clone_size: -
d_call: TRBD2
cdr3_aa: CASRGPGLPSYNEQFF
cdr3_nt: TGCGCCAGCAGAGGTCCGGGACTACCGTCCTACAATGAGCAGTTCTTC

v_call: TRBV2
j_call: TRBJ1-1
clone_size: -
d_call: TRBD1
cdr3_aa: CASSERQGAHTEAFF
cdr3_nt: TGTGCCAGCAGTGAGAGACAGGGAGCACACACTGAAGCTTTCTTT

v_call: TRBV6-5
j_call: TRBJ2-1
clone_size: -
d_call: TRBD1
cdr3_aa: CASSPTGVEQFF
cdr3_nt: TGTGCCAGCAGCCCGACAGGGGTTGAGCAGTTCTTC

v_call: TRBV27
j_call: TRBJ2-1
clone_size: -
d_call: TRBD2
cdr3_aa: CASSPRAGTSGRSRYNEQFF
cdr3_nt: TGTGCCAGCAGTCCTAGGGCCGGAACTAGCGGGAGATCACGCTACAATGAGCAGTTCTTC

v_call: TRBV14
j_call: TRBJ2-1
clone_size: -
d_call: TRBD1
cdr3_aa: CASSQGWGQGAGNEQFF
cdr3_nt: TGTGCCAGCAGCCAAGGATGGGGACAGGGGGCTGGGAATGAGCAGTTCTTC

v_call: TRBV19
j_call: TRBJ1-6
clone_size: few
d_call: -
cdr3_aa: CASSMTRSNSPLHF
cdr3_nt: TGTGCCAGTAGTATGACTCGGTCTAATTCACCCCTCCACTTT

v_call: TRBV18
j_call: TRBJ1-2
clone_size: -
d_call: TRBD1
cdr3_aa: CASSTGTVGYTF
cdr3_nt: TGTGCCAGCTCAACCGGGACAGTTGGCTACACCTTC

v_call: TRBV9
j_call: TRBJ1-1
clone_size: -
d_call: -
cdr3_aa: CASSVGTAGGRNTEAFF
cdr3_nt: TGTGCCAGCAGCGTAGGTACGGCCGGAGGGAGGAACACTGAAGCTTTCTTT

v_call: TRBV7-9
j_call: TRBJ1-5
clone_size: -
d_call: -
cdr3_aa: CASSFGQGRQPQHF
cdr3_nt: TGTGCCAGCAGCTTTGGGCAGGGGCGTCAGCCCCAGCATTTT

v_call: TRBV2
j_call: TRBJ2-6
clone_size: -
d_call: -
cdr3_aa: CARSRSGNGANVLTF
cdr3_nt: TGTGCCAGAAGTCGGTCGGGGAACGGGGCCAACGTCCTGACTTTC

v_call: TRBV25-1
j_call: TRBJ2-3
clone_size: -
d_call: TRBD1
cdr3_aa: CASSEYTGGPRDTQYF
cdr3_nt: TGTGCCAGCAGTGAATACACAGGGGGGCCGCGGGATACGCAGTATTTT

v_call: TRBV9
j_call: TRBJ2-3
clone_size: -
d_call: -
cdr3_aa: CASSAFQDTQYF
cdr3_nt: TGTGCCAGCAGCGCCTTCCAGGATACGCAGTATTTT

v_call: TRBV29-1
j_call: TRBJ1-1
clone_size: -
d_call: -
cdr3_aa: CSVGLQGGSTEAFF
cdr3_nt: TGCAGCGTTGGTTTGCAGGGAGGGTCGACTGAAGCTTTCTTT

v_call: TRBV13
j_call: TRBJ1-1
clone_size: -
d_call: -
cdr3_aa: CASSFTDRNTEAFF
cdr3_nt: TGTGCCAGCAGCTTTACAGACAGGAACACTGAAGCTTTCTTT